This T cell receptor (beta chain) was retrieved from a study of PD-1 blockade in classical Hodgkin lymphoma. Study observations and caveats: Baseline TCR diversity was reportedly lower in newly diagnosed patients than healthy donors.

On this clone itself: Its antigen is still unknown.

CDR3 length: 14 amino acids. Germline V gives CDR1 SEHNR, CDR2 FQNEAQ (reference sequence). V was pared by 6 bases and J by 6 bases, with 15 bases between. The table came from immunoSEQ multiplex PCR; TCRdb's copy has only in-frame clones and leaves some out. The table includes about 36,000 clones, 75% to 90% detected once. Time point described: newly diagnosed, previously untreated cHL patient sample. The authors purified CD4+ T cells from thawed PBMCs by magnetic negative selection. The TCR comes from a human donor with classical Hodgkin lymphoma. The chain uses TRBV7-9 and TRBJ1-3; no firm D call. Specimen: CD4+ T cells from blood. The CDR3 loop reads CASRKKGPENTIYF. The CDR3 DNA sequence: TGTGCCAGCAGGAAAAAAGGGCCCGAAAACACCATATATTTT.